The clone carrying this TCR beta chain was picked up a small number of times. This record belongs to a study of Graves' ophthalmopathy and Graves' hyperthyroidism. A diagnosis was made from clinical symptoms together with serum thyroxine, TRAb, thyroid ultrasound and orbital computed tomography. Isolation of PBMCs was performed using about 9.9 ml of fresh peripheral blood. Germline V gene data show CDR1 as SNHLY and CDR2 as FYNNEI. Trimming shortened V by 4 bases and J by 1 base, and 7 bases separated the two germline ends. This CDR3 spans 13 amino acids. TCR beta CDR3 regions were amplified from RNA transcripts. Second-round multiplex PCR came after a first-round RT-PCR that employed HTBI primers. TCRdb called the multiplex PCR reads again in MiXCR, with one record for every CDR3 protein. This sample has 200,000 to 250,000 distinct CDR3 sequences; around 50% occur once, and the top ten carry approximately 51%.

The sequenced sample consisted of peripheral blood. The chain uses TRBV2 and TRBJ1-1, with D uncertain. The source of this sequence is an adult man with Graves' ophthalmopathy. In nucleotides, the CDR3 is TGTGCCAGCAGTGGGGGAGGGAACACTGAAGCTTTCTTT. Translated, it gives CASSGGGNTEAFF.